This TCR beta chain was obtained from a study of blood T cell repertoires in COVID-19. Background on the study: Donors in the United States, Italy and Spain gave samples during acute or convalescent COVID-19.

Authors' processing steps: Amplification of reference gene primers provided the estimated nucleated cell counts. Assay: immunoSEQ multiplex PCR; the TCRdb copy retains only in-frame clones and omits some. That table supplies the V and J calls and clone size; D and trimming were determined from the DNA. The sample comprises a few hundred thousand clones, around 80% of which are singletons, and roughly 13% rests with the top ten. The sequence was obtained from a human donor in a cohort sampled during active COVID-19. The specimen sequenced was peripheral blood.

CDR3 loop: CASSFESGGADTQYF. CDR3 DNA sequence: TGCGCCAGCAGCTTTGAATCCGGGGGGGCAGATACGCAGTATTTT. The chain has TRBV5-1 and TRBJ2-3, with 8 bases identical to TRBD2. This CDR3 has 15 residues. Germline V gene data show CDR1 as SGHRS and CDR2 as YFSETQ. The ends lost 2 bases at V and 4 bases at J; junction bases unmatched: 6. The entire variable domain, with the rest obtained from reference TRBV5-1 and TRBJ2-3, is as follows: KAGVTQTPRYLIKTRGQQVTLSCSPISGHRSVSWYQQTPGQGLQFLFEYFSETQRNKGNFPGRFSGRQFSNSRSEMNVSTLELGDSALYLCASSFESGGADTQYFGPGTRLTVL.